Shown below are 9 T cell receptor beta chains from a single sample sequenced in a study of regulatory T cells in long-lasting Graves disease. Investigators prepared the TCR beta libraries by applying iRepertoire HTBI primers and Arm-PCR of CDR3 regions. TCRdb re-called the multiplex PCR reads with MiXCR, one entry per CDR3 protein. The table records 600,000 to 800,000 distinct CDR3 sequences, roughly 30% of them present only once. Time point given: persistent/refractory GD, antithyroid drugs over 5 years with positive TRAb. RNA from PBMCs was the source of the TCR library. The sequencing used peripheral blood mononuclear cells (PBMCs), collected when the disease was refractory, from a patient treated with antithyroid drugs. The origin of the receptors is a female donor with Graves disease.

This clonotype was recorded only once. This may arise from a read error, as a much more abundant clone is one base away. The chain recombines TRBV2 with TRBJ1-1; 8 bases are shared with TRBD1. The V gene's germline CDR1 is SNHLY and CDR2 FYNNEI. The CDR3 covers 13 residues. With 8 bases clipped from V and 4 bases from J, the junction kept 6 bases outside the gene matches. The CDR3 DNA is TGTGCCAGCCACCGGGACAGGCGCACTGAAGCTTTCTTT. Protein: CASHRDRRTEAFF.

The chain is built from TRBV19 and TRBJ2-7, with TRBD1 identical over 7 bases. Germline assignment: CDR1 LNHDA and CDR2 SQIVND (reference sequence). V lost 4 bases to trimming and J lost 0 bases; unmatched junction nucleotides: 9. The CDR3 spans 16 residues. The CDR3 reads CASSRPSGQSSYEQYF. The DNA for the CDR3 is TGTGCCAGTAGTAGGCCCTCGGGACAGAGCTCCTACGAGCAGTACTTC. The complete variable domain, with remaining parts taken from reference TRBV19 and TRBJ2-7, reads DGGITQSPKYLFRKEGQNVTLSCEQNLNHDAMYWYRQDPGQGLRLIYYSQIVNDFQKGDIAEGYSVSREKKESFPLTVTSAQKNPTAFYLCASSRPSGQSSYEQYFGPGTRLTVT.

The CDR3 loop is CAITGEGQTTYGYTF. CDR3 bases: TGTGCCATCACCGGGGAGGGACAGACAACCTATGGCTACACCTTC. The chain employs TRBV10-3 and TRBJ1-2, with 7 bases lining up with TRBD1. Trimming cost V 7 bases and J 4 bases; bases outside gene matches: 12. The CDR3 has 15 residues. Germline V gene data show CDR1 as ENHRY and CDR2 as SYGVKD.

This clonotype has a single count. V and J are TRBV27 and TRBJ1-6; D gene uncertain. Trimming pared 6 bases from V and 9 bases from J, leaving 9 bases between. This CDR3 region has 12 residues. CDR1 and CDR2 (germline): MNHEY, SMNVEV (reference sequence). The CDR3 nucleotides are TGTGCCAGCAGCAGCCGTTTTTCACCCCTCCACTTT. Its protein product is CASSSRFSPLHF.

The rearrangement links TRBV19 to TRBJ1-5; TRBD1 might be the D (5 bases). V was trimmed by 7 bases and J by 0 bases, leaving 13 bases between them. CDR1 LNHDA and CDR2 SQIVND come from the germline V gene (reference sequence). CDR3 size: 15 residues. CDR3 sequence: CASTLGVYSNQPQHF. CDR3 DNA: TGTGCCAGTACCCTAGGGGTGTATAGCAATCAGCCCCAGCATTTT.

For the CDR3, the DNA is TGCAGCGGGGGGAGAGCCGACTATGGCTACACCTTC. Translating gives CSGGRADYGYTF. This rearrangement joins TRBV29-1 to TRBJ1-2, with D perhaps TRBD1 (5 bases). In germline, CDR1 is SQVTM, CDR2 ANQGSEA. The V and J ends lost 7 bases and 3 bases respectively, with 12 bases between them. The CDR3 has 12 residues.

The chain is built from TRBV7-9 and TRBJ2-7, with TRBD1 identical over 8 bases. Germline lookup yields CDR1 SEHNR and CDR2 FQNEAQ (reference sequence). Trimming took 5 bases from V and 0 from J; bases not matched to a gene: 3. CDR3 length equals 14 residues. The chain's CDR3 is CASSDGTGSYEQYF. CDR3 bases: TGTGCCAGCAGCGATGGGACAGGCTCCTACGAGCAGTACTTC. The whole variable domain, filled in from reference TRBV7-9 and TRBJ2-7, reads DTGVSQNPRHKITKRGQNVTFRCDPISEHNRLYWYRQTLGQGPEFLTYFQNEAQLEKSRLLSDRFSAERPKGSFSTLEIQRTEQGDSAMYLCASSDGTGSYEQYFGPGTRLTVT.

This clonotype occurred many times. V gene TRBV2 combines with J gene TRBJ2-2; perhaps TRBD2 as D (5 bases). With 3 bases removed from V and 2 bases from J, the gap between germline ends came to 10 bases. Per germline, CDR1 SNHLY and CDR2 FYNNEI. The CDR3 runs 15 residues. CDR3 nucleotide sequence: TGTGCCAGCAGTGAGGTCAGACTAAACACCGGGGAGCTGTTTTTT. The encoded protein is CASSEVRLNTGELFF. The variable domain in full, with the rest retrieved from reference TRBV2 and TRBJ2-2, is EPEVTQTPSHQVTQMGQEVILRCVPISNHLYFYWYRQILGQKVEFLVSFYNNEISEKSEIFDDQFSVERPDGSNFTLKIRSTKLEDSAMYFCASSEVRLNTGELFFGEGSRLTVL.

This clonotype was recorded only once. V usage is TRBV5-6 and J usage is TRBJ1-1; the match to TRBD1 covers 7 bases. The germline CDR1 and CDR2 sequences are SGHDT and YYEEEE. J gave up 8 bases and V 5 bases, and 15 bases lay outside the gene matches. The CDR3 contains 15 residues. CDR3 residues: CASRGQNTKLTEAFF. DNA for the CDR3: TGTGCCAGCAGGGGACAGAATACAAAGCTCACCGAAGCTTTCTTT. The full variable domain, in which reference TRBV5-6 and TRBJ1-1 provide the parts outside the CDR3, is DAGVTQSPTHLIKTRGQQVTLRCSPKSGHDTVSWYQQALGQGPQFIFQYYEEEERQRGNFPDRFSGHQFPNYSSELNVNALLLGDSALYLCASRGQNTKLTEAFFGQGTRLTVV.